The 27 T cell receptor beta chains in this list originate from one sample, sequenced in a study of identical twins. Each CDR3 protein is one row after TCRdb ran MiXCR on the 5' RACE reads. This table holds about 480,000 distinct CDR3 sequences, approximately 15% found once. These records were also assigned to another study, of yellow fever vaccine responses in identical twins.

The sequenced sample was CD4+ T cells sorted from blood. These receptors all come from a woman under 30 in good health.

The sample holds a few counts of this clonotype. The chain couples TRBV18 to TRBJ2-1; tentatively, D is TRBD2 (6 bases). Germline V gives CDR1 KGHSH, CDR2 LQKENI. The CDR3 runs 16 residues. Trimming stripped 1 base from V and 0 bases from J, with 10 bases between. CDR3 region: CASSPRSGSSYNEQFF. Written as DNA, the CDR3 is TGTGCCAGCTCACCACGGTCCGGGAGCTCCTACAATGAGCAGTTCTTC.

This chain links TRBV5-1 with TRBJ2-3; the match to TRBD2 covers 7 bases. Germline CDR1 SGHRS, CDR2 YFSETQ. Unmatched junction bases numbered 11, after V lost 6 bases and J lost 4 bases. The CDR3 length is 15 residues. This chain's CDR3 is CASTMTSSSSDTQYF. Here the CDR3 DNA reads TGCGCCAGCACCATGACTAGCTCCTCTTCAGATACGCAGTATTTT.

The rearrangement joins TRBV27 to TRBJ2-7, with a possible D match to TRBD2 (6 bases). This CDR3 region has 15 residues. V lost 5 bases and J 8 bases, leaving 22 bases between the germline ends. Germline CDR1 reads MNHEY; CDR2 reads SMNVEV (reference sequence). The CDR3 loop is CASSPSFGRETKQYF. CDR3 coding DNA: TGTGCCAGCAGTCCCTCCTTTGGACGGGAGACGAAGCAGTACTTC.

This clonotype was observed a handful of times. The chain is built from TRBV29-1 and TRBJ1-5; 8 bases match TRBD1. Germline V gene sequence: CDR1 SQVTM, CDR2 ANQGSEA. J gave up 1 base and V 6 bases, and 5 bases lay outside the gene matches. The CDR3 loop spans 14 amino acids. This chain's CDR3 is CSVSTGASNQPQHF. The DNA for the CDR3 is TGCAGCGTCTCGACAGGGGCGAGCAATCAGCCCCAGCATTTT.

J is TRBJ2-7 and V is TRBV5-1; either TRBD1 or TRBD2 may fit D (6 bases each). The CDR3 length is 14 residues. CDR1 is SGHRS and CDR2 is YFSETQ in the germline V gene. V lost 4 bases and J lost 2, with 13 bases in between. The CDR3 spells CASSPAGGTYEQYF. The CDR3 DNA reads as TGCGCCAGCAGCCCCGCCGGGGGCACCTACGAGCAGTACTTC.

The CDR3 loop reads CSVEVGLAGVGEQFF. CDR3 nucleotides: TGCAGCGTTGAGGTCGGGCTAGCGGGAGTTGGGGAGCAGTTCTTC. The chain has TRBV29-1 and TRBJ2-1, with 10 positions matching TRBD2. Per germline, CDR1 SQVTM and CDR2 ANQGSEA. The CDR3 runs to 15 residues. Losses at the gene ends were 3 bases for V and 10 bases for J; bases not matched to a gene: 12.

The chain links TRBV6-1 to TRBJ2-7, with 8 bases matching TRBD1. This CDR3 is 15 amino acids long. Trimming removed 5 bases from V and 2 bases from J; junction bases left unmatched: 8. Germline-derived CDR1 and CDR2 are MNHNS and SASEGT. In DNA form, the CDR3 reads TGTGCCAGCAGTACCCCCGGGACAGGCACCTACGAGCAGTACTTC. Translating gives CASSTPGTGTYEQYF.

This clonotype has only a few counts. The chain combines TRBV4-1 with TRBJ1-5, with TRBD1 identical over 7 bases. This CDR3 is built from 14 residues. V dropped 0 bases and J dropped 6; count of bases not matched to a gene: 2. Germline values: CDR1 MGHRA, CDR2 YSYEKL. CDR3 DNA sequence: TGCGCCAGCAGCCAAGATCCAGGGGGTCAGCCCCAGCATTTT. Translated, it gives CASSQDPGGQPQHF.

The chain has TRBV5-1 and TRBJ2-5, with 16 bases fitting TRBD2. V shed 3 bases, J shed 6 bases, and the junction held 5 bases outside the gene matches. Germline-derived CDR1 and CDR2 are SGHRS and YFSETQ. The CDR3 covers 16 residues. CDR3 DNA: TGCGCCAGCAGCTCCGGGACTAGCGGGAGGGCCCAGACCCAGTACTTC. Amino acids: CASSSGTSGRAQTQYF.

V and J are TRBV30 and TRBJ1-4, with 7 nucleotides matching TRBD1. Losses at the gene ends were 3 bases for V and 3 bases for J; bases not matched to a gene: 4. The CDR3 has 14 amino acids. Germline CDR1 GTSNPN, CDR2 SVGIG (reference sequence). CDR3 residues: CAWRLQGSNEKLFF. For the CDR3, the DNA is TGTGCCTGGAGGCTACAGGGGTCTAATGAAAAACTGTTTTTT.

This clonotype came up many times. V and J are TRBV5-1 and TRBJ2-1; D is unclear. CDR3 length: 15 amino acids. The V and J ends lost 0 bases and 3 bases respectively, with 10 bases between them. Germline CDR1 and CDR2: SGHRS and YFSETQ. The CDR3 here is CASSLDGSYYNEQFF. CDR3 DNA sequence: TGCGCCAGCAGCTTGGACGGCAGTTACTACAATGAGCAGTTCTTC.

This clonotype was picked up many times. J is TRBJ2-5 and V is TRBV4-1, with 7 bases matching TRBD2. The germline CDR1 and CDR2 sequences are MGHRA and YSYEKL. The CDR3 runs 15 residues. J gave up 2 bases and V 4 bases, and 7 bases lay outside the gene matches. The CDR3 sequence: CASSRGGSGQETQYF. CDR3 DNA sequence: TGCGCCAGCAGCCGGGGGGGTAGCGGGCAAGAGACCCAGTACTTC.

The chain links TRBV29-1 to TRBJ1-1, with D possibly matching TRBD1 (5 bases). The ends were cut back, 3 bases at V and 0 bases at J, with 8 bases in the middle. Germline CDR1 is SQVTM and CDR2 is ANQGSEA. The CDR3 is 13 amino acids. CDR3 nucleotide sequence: TGCAGCGTTGATCCAGGGATGAACACTGAAGCTTTCTTT. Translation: CSVDPGMNTEAFF.

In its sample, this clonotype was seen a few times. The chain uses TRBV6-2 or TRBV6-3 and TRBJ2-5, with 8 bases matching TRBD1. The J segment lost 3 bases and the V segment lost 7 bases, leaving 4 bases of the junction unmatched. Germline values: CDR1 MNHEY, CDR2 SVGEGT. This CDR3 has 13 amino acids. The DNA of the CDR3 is TGTGCCAGCACGGGACAGGCGGAAGAGACCCAGTACTTC. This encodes CASTGQAEETQYF.

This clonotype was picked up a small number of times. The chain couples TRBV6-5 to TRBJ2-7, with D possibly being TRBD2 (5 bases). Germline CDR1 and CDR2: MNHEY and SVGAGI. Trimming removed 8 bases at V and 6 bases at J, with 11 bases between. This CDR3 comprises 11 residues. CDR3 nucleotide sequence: TGTGCCAGCGGAAGGGAGTCCGAGCAGTACTTC. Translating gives CASGRESEQYF.

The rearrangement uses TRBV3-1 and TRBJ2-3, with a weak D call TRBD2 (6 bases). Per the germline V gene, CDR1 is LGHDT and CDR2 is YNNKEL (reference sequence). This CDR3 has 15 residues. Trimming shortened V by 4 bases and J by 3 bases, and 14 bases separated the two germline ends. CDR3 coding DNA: TGTGCCAGCAGCCCCCCGGGGGTTGCGACAGATACGCAGTATTTT. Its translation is CASSPPGVATDTQYF.

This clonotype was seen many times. In nucleotides, the CDR3 is TGTGCCAGCAGCTTAGGCACAGATACGCAGTATTTT. Translating it yields CASSLGTDTQYF. This chain uses TRBV11-2 with TRBJ2-3; D unclear. The ends were cut back, 1 base at V and 1 base at J, with 0 bases in the middle. Germline lookup yields CDR1 SGHAT and CDR2 FQNNGV. The CDR3 covers 12 residues.

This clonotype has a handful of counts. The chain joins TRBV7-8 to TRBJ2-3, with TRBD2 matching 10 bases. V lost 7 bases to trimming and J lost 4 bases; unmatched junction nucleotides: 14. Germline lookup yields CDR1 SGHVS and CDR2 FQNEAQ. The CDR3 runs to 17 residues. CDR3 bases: TGTGCCAGCACCAGGATGATAGTAGCGGGAGGCGCAGATACGCAGTATTTT. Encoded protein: CASTRMIVAGGADTQYF.

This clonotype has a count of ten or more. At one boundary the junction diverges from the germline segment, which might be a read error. The CDR3 region has the DNA TGTGCCAGCAGGAGACAGGGCAGCACAGATACGCAGTATTTT. It encodes CASRRQGSTDTQYF. The chain has TRBV4-3 and TRBJ2-3, with 7 bases that match TRBD1. Germline-derived CDR1 and CDR2 are LGHNA and YSLEER. The CDR3 has 14 amino acids.

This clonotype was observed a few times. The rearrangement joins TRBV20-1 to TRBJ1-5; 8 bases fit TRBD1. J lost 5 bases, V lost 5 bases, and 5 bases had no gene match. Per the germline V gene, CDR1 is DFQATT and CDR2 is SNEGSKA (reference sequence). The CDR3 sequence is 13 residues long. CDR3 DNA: TGCAGTGCTGGAAACAGGGGGGATCAGCCCCAGCATTTT. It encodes CSAGNRGDQPQHF.

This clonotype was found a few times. The CDR3 loop is CASSRSGNQPQHF. CDR3 in DNA: TGTGCCAGCAGCCGTAGTGGCAATCAGCCCCAGCATTTT. The chain carries TRBV7-6 and TRBJ1-5, with D hard to call. The length of the CDR3 is 13 residues. The V gene lost 5 bases and the J gene lost 2 bases, with 7 bases spanning the gap. Germline CDR1 is SGHVS and CDR2 is FNYEAQ.

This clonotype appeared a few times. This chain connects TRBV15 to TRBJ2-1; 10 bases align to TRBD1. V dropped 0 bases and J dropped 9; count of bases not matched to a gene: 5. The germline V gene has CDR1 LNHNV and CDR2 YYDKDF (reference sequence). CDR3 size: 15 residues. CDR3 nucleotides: TGTGCCACCAGCAGAGATCTGACAGGGGGCGTTGAGCAGTTCTTC. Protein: CATSRDLTGGVEQFF. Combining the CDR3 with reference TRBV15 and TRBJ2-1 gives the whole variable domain DAMVIQNPRYQVTQFGKPVTLSCSQTLNHNVMYWYQQKSSQAPKLLFHYYDKDFNNEADTPDNFQSRRPNTSFCFLDIRSPGLGDTAMYLCATSRDLTGGVEQFFGPGTRLTVL.

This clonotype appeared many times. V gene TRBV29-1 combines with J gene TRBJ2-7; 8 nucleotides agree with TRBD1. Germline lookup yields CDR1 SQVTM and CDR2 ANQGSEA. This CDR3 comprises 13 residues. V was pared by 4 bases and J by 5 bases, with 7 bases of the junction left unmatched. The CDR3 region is CSVGQGPVNEQYF. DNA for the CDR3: TGCAGCGTTGGACAGGGGCCGGTTAACGAGCAGTACTTC.

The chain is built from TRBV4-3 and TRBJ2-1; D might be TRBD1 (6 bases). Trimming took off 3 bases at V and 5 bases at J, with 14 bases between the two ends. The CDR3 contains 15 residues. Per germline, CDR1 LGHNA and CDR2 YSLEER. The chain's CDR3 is CASSQQDRNHNEQFF. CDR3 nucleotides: TGCGCCAGCAGCCAGCAGGACAGAAACCACAATGAGCAGTTCTTC.

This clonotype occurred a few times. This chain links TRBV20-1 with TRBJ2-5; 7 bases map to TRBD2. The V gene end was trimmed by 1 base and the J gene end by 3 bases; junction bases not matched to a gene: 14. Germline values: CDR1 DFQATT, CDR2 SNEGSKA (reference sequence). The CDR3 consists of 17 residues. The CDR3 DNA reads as TGCAGTGCTAGAGGTCCGAGGCTAGCGGTGAAAAAAGAGACCCAGTACTTC. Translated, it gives CSARGPRLAVKKETQYF.

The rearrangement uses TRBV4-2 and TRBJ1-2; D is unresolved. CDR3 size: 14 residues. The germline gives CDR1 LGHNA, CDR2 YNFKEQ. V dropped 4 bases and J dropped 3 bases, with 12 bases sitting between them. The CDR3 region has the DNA TGTGCCAGCAGCCCAGCTACCAAGGACTATGGCTACACCTTC. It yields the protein CASSPATKDYGYTF.

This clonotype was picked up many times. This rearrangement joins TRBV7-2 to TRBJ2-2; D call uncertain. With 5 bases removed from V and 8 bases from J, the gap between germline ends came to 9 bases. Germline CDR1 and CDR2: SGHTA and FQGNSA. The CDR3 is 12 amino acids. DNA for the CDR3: TGTGCCAGCAGCCTGGGTTTGGGGGAGCTGTTTTTT. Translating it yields CASSLGLGELFF.